Sequencing of this T cell receptor (beta chain) was carried out in a study of blood T cell repertoires in COVID-19. Study in general: COVID-19 samples from acute and convalescent phases originated in the United States, Italy and Spain. T cells, B-cell-depleted T cells, or PBMCs provided the cDNA or gDNA that served as material.

J lost 5 bases, V lost 0 bases, and 8 bases had no gene match. Germline lookup yields CDR1 SGHRS and CDR2 YFSETQ. The CDR3 loop spans 16 amino acids. Recruits, aged roughly 18 to 90 years, lived in 24 US areas. TCRdb's copy holds only in-frame clones and misses some; the assay was immunoSEQ multiplex PCR. The sample carries 140,000 to 150,000 clones, 85% to 90% recorded once. Sequenced material: PBMCs or T cells enriched from blood (not recorded which). This receptor was identified in a woman in her thirties with acute COVID-19. The chain links TRBV5-1 to TRBJ2-7; the match to TRBD2 covers 10 bases. The DNA of the CDR3 is TGCGCCAGCAGCTTGGTAGCGGGAGGATTAGTCGACGAGCAGTACTTC. This sequence encodes CASSLVAGGLVDEQYF.